This T cell receptor beta chain is drawn from a study of post-analysis software for immune sequencing data. In the study overall: Relapsing-remitting, secondary progressive and progressive-relapsing forms of multiple sclerosis all featured among disease courses. Study-level results: Five or six TRBV segments were significantly more frequent in patients than in controls. TRBV5-6, TRBV5-1 and TRBV20-1 were among these segments. Significantly decreased normalized Chao1 diversity was recorded for multiple sclerosis patients relative to controls. By F measure, strong co-clustering occurred among samples prepared in the same batch.

The V gene's germline CDR1 is SEHNR and CDR2 FQNEAQ (reference sequence). Trimming removed 5 bases at V and 9 bases at J, with 11 bases between. CDR3 length: 13 amino acids. Each TCR beta cDNA library carried unique molecular identifiers. TCRdb reanalysed the PCR reads using MiXCR and keeps one entry per CDR3 protein. The sample has about 540,000 distinct CDR3 sequences, around 36% seen once. Concerning this clonotype: Antigen unknown.

The TCR sequence derives from a girl aged 2-17 years with multiple sclerosis. Source material: blood. The J gene is TRBJ1-6, the V gene TRBV7-9; D might be TRBD1 (6 bases). The CDR3 reads CASSPDRSSPLHF. The CDR3 nucleotides are TGTGCCAGCAGCCCCGACAGGAGTTCACCCCTCCACTTT.